This T cell receptor (beta chain) was retrieved from a study of blood T cell repertoires in COVID-19. Study background: The origin of the acute and convalescent COVID-19 samples was the United States, Italy and Spain. Sample material is recorded as cDNA or gDNA derived from T cells, B-cell-depleted T cells, or PBMCs.

The germline V gene has CDR1 LNHDA and CDR2 SQIVND (reference sequence). The CDR3 totals 15 residues. J was trimmed by 4 bases and V by 7 bases; bases with no gene match: 8. Original handling: It was from reference gene primer amplification that nucleated cell counts were estimated. Here immunoSEQ multiplex PCR was the method, and the copy in TCRdb shows in-frame clones only, minus some. D and trimming were read from the DNA, whereas the V and J calls and clone size are those reported in that table. Here the sample spans 150,000 to 200,000 clones, approximately 84% being singletons. The sequenced sample was peripheral blood. The clonotype originates from a woman over 75 with acute or convalescent COVID-19. V and J are TRBV19 and TRBJ2-2; 8 bases align to TRBD1. In DNA form, the CDR3 reads TGTGCCAGTACCGACAAGGGACAGGTCACCGGGGAGCTGTTTTTT. Its translation: CASTDKGQVTGELFF.